Following are 14 T cell receptor beta chains from one sample sequenced in a study of T cell changes during pregnancy in multiple sclerosis (dated by TCRdb to 2018 to 2020). Preparation of the library involved the immunoSEQ multiplex PCR assay. Sourced from immuneACCESS, this table was stored by TCRdb with only in-frame sequences that have V and J called. A share of the clones is absent; for the studies checked, an unresolved V gene accounts for under half, and the remainder has no known explanation. The sample data list tens of thousands of clones, and under 95% of these were observed just once. The ten largest clones add up to 0.6% to 0.7% of the sample. The sequenced sample was CD4+ T cells from peripheral blood mononuclear cells, obtained in the third trimester of pregnancy. The receptors derive from a female donor in good health, enrolled as a control in a pregnancy study.

The V and J genes are TRBV10-2 and TRBJ2-3; D remains ambiguous. The V gene lost 3 bases and the J gene lost 0 bases, with 10 bases spanning the gap. The CDR3 has 15 residues. The germline gives CDR1 WSHSY, CDR2 SAAADI. The CDR3 DNA is TGCGCCAGCAGTGACTCTATCGGTAGCACAGATACGCAGTATTTT. Its protein is CASSDSIGSTDTQYF.

The DNA of the CDR3 is TGTGCCAGCAGCTTAGGACTCAGCTCCGCTAACTATGGCTACACCTTC. The encoded protein is CASSLGLSSANYGYTF. This chain joins TRBV5-8 and TRBJ1-2; D gene unclear. CDR3 length equals 16 residues. Trimming removed 2 bases from V and 0 bases from J, with 14 bases in between. Per germline, CDR1 SGHTS and CDR2 YDEGEE.

The genes are TRBV6-5 and TRBJ2-7; TRBD1 matches at 9 bases. Germline loops: CDR1 MNHEY, CDR2 SVGAGI. The CDR3 extends over 15 amino acids. V shed 2 bases and J 5 bases; nucleotides not matched to a gene: 7. The CDR3 reads CASSYDGTGIDEQYF. CDR3 DNA: TGTGCCAGCAGTTACGACGGGACAGGGATCGACGAGCAGTACTTC.

The chain links TRBV11-2 to TRBJ2-7, with 8 bases lining up with TRBD2. The CDR3 spans 15 residues. V shed 5 bases, J shed 2 bases, and the junction held 8 bases outside the gene matches. Germline CDR1 reads SGHAT; CDR2 reads FQNNGV. CDR3 nucleotides: TGTGCCAGCAGCCCCCTTAGCGGGAAACCCTACGAGCAGTACTTC. It codes for CASSPLSGKPYEQYF.

The rearrangement joins TRBV5-1 to TRBJ1-1, with 8 positions matching TRBD1. The CDR3 extends over 15 amino acids. J lost 5 bases, V lost 7 bases, and 13 bases had no gene match. Germline CDR1 and CDR2: SGHRS and YFSETQ. The DNA for the CDR3 is TGCGCCAGCCACGCCGAGACAGGGGTTCGGACTGAAGCTTTCTTT. Translating gives CASHAETGVRTEAFF.

The rearrangement uses TRBV5-4 and TRBJ2-7; possibly TRBD2 for D (5 bases). From germline, CDR1 is SGHNT and CDR2 YYREEE (reference sequence). Trimming stripped 3 bases from V and 7 bases from J, with 14 bases between. The CDR3 sequence is 13 residues long. The CDR3 nucleotides read TGTGCCAGCAGCTCGCCTAGCTTAGTTGAGCAGTACTTC. Translation: CASSSPSLVEQYF.

The rearrangement uses TRBV2 and TRBJ2-7, with 9 positions matching TRBD1. Germline assignment: CDR1 SNHLY and CDR2 FYNNEI. V was clipped by 1 base and J by 0 bases; unmatched bases: 16. The CDR3 covers 20 residues. In DNA form, the CDR3 reads TGTGCCAGCAGTGAAGGGTATCGGGGACAGGGATATACCCCCTCCTACGAGCAGTACTTC. Its protein product is CASSEGYRGQGYTPSYEQYF.

CDR3 protein: CASSPRAVAQPQHF. DNA of the CDR3: TGTGCCAGCAGTCCCAGGGCGGTCGCCCAGCCCCAGCATTTT. The chain joins TRBV28 to TRBJ1-5; possible D gene TRBD1, 5 bases. CDR1 is MDHEN, CDR2 SYDVKM, per germline. The CDR3 is 14 amino acids. The V end was cut by 5 bases, the J end by 7 bases, with 15 bases between.

The gene calls are TRBV5-6 and TRBJ2-3, with D maybe TRBD1 (6 bases). The V end was cut by 4 bases, the J end by 0 bases, with 18 bases between. Germline values: CDR1 SGHDT, CDR2 YYEEEE. CDR3 size: 17 residues. The CDR3 loop is CASSLKQGRGSTDTQYF. The CDR3 nucleotides read TGTGCCAGCAGCCTGAAACAGGGAAGGGGGAGCACAGATACGCAGTATTTT.

To note about this clone: Other DNA variants within this sample encode the same CDR3. The V call is TRBV2, the J call TRBJ1-2, with D possibly matching TRBD1 (5 bases). Between the trimmed V and J ends, which lost 3 bases and 4 bases, there was a span of 6 bases. Looked up from germline, CDR1 is SNHLY and CDR2 is FYNNEI. The CDR3 sequence is 12 residues long. CDR3 sequence: CASSETVYGYTF. The DNA of the CDR3 is TGTGCCAGCAGTGAGACAGTCTATGGCTACACCTTC.

The chain is built from TRBV25-1 and TRBJ1-4; tentatively, D is TRBD1 (5 bases). The CDR3 loop spans 15 amino acids. CDR1 is MGHDK and CDR2 is SYGVNS in the germline V gene. Trimming left V 1 base short and J 0 bases short, with 6 bases between. CDR3 in amino acids: CASSEWGATNEKLFF. For the CDR3, the DNA is TGTGCCAGCAGTGAATGGGGGGCAACTAATGAAAAACTGTTTTTT. Together with reference TRBV25-1 and TRBJ1-4, the CDR3 gives the full variable domain: EADIYQTPRYLVIGTGKKITLECSQTMGHDKMYWYQQDPGMELHLIHYSYGVNSTEKGDLSSESTVSRIRTEHFPLTLESARPSHTSQYLCASSEWGATNEKLFFGSGTQLSVL.

This chain's CDR3 is CASSSPTGEIHYGYTF. The DNA of the CDR3 is TGTGCCAGTAGCAGCCCTACAGGGGAGATACACTATGGCTACACCTTC. The rearrangement uses TRBV19 and TRBJ1-2; TRBD1 matches 7 bases. The ends lost 6 bases at V and 3 bases at J; junction bases unmatched: 13. From germline, CDR1 is LNHDA and CDR2 SQIVND (reference sequence). The CDR3 consists of 16 residues.

This chain links TRBV9 with TRBJ1-2; possibly TRBD1 for D (6 bases). Trimming stripped 4 bases from V and 0 bases from J, with 7 bases between. The CDR3 consists of 13 residues. Per the germline V gene, CDR1 is SGDLS and CDR2 is YYNGEE. The CDR3 protein is CASSRDTNYGYTF. The CDR3 DNA reads as TGTGCCAGCAGCCGGGACACTAACTATGGCTACACCTTC.

This chain's CDR3 is CASSLRGGGSSNTGELFF. The CDR3 nucleotides read TGTGCCAGTAGTCTCCGGGGAGGCGGGAGTTCGAACACCGGGGAGCTGTTTTTT. V gene TRBV19 combines with J gene TRBJ2-2, with 7 nucleotides matching TRBD2. The V and J ends lost 5 bases and 0 bases, in that order; junction bases with no gene match: 12. This CDR3 has 18 residues. Germline loops: CDR1 LNHDA, CDR2 SQIVND (reference sequence).